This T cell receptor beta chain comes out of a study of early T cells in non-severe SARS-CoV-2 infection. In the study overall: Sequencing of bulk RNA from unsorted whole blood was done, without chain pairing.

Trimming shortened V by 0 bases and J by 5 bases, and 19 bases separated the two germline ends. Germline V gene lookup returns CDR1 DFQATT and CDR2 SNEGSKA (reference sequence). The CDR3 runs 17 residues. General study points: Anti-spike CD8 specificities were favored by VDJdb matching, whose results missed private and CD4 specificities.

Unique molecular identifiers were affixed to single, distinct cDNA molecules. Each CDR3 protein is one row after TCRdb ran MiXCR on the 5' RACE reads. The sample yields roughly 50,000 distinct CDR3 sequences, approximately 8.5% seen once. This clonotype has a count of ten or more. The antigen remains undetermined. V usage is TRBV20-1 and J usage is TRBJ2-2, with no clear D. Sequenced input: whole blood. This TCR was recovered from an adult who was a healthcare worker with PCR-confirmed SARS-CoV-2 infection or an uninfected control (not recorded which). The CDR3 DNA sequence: TGCAGTGCTAGAGATCGTGTAGCCCCCGAGAGGACCGGGGAGCTGTTTTTT. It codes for CSARDRVAPERTGELFF.